This T cell receptor beta chain emerged from a study of control samples from healthy donors and cancer patients. The CDR3 is 14 amino acids. V lost 2 bases and J 6 bases, leaving 11 bases between the germline ends. Germline lookup yields CDR1 SGHRS and CDR2 YFSETQ. TCRdb's table, derived via immunoSEQ multiplex PCR, lists solely in-frame clones and lacks some. The sample has about 130,000 clones; 90% are singletons. This chain uses TRBV5-1 with TRBJ1-4, with TRBD1 as a possible D gene (5 bases). The source is a man aged 35 to 55 in good health. Sequenced: blood. Here the CDR3 DNA reads TGCGCCAGCAGCTTAACCGGGGCTGATGAAAAACTGTTTTTT. It is translated as CASSLTGADEKLFF.